This T cell receptor beta chain was found in a study of control samples from healthy donors and cancer patients. Repertoires were generated with immunoSEQ multiplex PCR, while TCRdb's copy carries only in-frame clones and drops some. The table has about 83,000 clones, about nine tenths seen once; the top ten hold approximately 14%. V lost 2 bases to trimming and J lost 2 bases, with 10 bases between them. Germline-derived CDR1 and CDR2 are MDHEN and SYDVKM. The CDR3 has 14 residues. The sequence derives from a man between 25 and 39 years old in good health. The sequenced sample consisted of blood. The chain recombines TRBV28 with TRBJ2-7; D perhaps matches TRBD2 (6 bases). DNA for the CDR3: TGTGCCAGCAGTTTAGGGACGGGAGCCTACGAGCAGTACTTC. Amino acid sequence: CASSLGTGAYEQYF.